This entry is about one TCR beta chain. V shed 5 bases, J shed 5 bases, and the junction held 8 bases outside the gene matches. Per the germline V gene, CDR1 is WNHNN and CDR2 is SYGVQD (reference sequence). The CDR3 totals 14 residues. Primers: 60 Vbeta forward and 13 Jbeta reverse. Some clones are missing from TCRdb's copy, which holds only in-frame ones; the method was immunoSEQ multiplex PCR. The sample gives about 100,000 clones, 75% to 85% of which show up once; under 5% is in the top ten. This specimen belongs to a study of cytomegalovirus exposure and HLA in healthy donors. Sequenced sample: PBMCs. This receptor was obtained from a female donor in good health and CMV-seropositive. The rearrangement uses TRBV10-1 and TRBJ2-7; 8 positions match TRBD1. DNA for the CDR3: TGCGCCAGCAGTAACCGGACAGGGAGGAACGAGCAGTACTTC. This gives the protein CASSNRTGRNEQYF.